This entry describes one T cell receptor (beta chain). The target antigen is unknown. The CDR3 is 15 residues long. Trimming left V 6 bases short and J 6 bases short, with 20 bases between. Germline lookup yields CDR1 LGHNA and CDR2 YSLEER. The sample originates from a study of T cell responses to AZD1222 COVID-19 vaccine. Looking at the study overall: Second-dose intervals of approximately 4 or approximately 12 weeks were pooled.

Using immunoSEQ multiplex PCR, the repertoire was profiled, and TCRdb retains in-frame clones only, with some absent. The sample yields about 190,000 clones, 92% seen once. Whole-study results and caveats: Breadth and depth of Spike-specific TCRs rose after two AZD1222 doses. The reported proportion of spike-specific TCRs targeting unmutated variant regions was nearly half.

The sequence was obtained from an adult in good health. Here the sequenced sample was peripheral blood, taken on day 0 of AZD1222 vaccination. The chain carries TRBV4-3 and TRBJ1-2; D is perhaps TRBD1 (6 bases). The CDR3 DNA is TGCGCCAGCAGTCAACACCCGGGCAGGGGTGATGGCTACACCTTC. Its translation: CASSQHPGRGDGYTF.